This T cell receptor beta chain was profiled in a study of T cell responses to AZD1222 COVID-19 vaccine (dated by TCRdb to the early 2020s). Background for the entire study: TCR sequencing covered 233 trial participants: 200 to 220 given two doses of AZD1222 and around 26 given two doses of MenACWY control vaccine. Trial participants were enrolled into age subgroups of 18-55, 56-69 and 70-plus years, which contained 148, 28 and 57 TCR-sequenced participants, respectively. Beyond this particular receptor, the publication reports: Because no samples from the day 14 peak response were available, repertoires could be characterized only after the peak T cell response. Conclusions about previously exposed vaccinees are limited, since just five or six AZD1222 recipients were seropositive for SARS-CoV-2 at baseline. The whole spike protein was spanned by vaccine-associated CD4 TCRs, and dominant responses were seen in regions 160-218 and 743-854. Epitopes outside the regions mutated in the B.1.351 and B.1.1.7 variants were reportedly recognized by nearly half of the unique spike-specific TCRs. Participants were mostly white British and included more females than males, and it was suggested by the authors that clonal diversity may have been underestimated. In the small 56-69-year group, the increase in depth fell short of significance, most likely because of low power. After two AZD1222 doses, spike-specific TCR breadth and depth were significantly higher than at day 0 and than in MenACWY recipients.

Taken from cysteine to phenylalanine, the CDR3 has 14 residues. Kept here is only the CDR3 DNA, which spans 42 bases and is read in frame from base 1. V is pared back by 1 base and J by 4 bases, with 10 bases lying between the germline termini. The CDR1 and CDR2 encoded by the germline V gene (reference sequence) are GTSNPN and SVGIG. Of note for this clone: Its target antigen remains unknown. No clone much larger than this one lies a single base away; base qualities are absent.

The CDR3 regions of human TCRbeta chains were subjected to immunosequencing. As for the authors' bioinformatics: TCRs in the repertoires were compared against a reference library of SARS-CoV-2-specific TCRs that had been generated with the MIRA antigen-specificity platform. Breadth was defined as the fraction of unique TCRs that were SARS-CoV-2-associated, and depth was defined as the fraction of total T cells that were SARS-CoV-2-associated. Using the MIRA data, each spike-specific TCR was assigned both to the spike region to which the TCR was reactive and to a CD4 or CD8 class. Log10-transformed breadth and depth values were compared by one-way ANOVA with Sidak's multiple comparisons tests. The table was pulled from immuneACCESS by TCRdb, which kept in-frame rearrangements only. Such tables lose some clones; where checked, under half of the loss comes from unresolved V genes, and the rest has no known cause. V and J calls and clone size are copied from that table; D and trimming were computed from the DNA. Counted in this sample were about 79,000 clones; just over 90% of them appeared once. The ten largest clones add up to under 7.5% of the sample.

The sample's time point label, in plain terms: baseline before first vaccination. In light of the paper, this sample's treatment or condition label describes: meningococcal conjugate vaccine given as trial control. The vaccinee samples were drawn from two UK trials, COV001 and COV002, one of which was a single-blind randomized controlled phase 2/3 trial testing AZD1222 (ChAdOx1 nCoV-19) in healthy adults. For TCRbeta chain sequencing, PBMC samples were collected from trial participants at day 0 and at day 28 after the second dose. The material sequenced was peripheral blood, taken on day 0 of MenACWY control vaccination. This receptor was taken from an adult in good health. The chain was built from TRBV30 and TRBJ2-2; matching of 6 bases hints at TRBD1 as the D gene. The CDR3 amino acid sequence is: CAWSGQVSTGELFF. DNA sequence: TGTGCCTGGAGTGGACAGGTCAGCACCGGGGAGCTGTTTTTT.